This passage covers 16 T cell receptor beta chains from one sample sequenced in a study of Graves' ophthalmopathy and Graves' hyperthyroidism. The authors amplified TCR beta CDR3 regions from RNA transcripts. First-round RT-PCR with HTBI primers preceded a second-round multiplex PCR. TCRdb passed the multiplex PCR reads through MiXCR, listing each CDR3 protein once. Of hundreds of thousands of distinct CDR3 sequences detected, about 21% appear once; the ten largest clones hold 3%. The sample consisted of peripheral blood. All receptors derive from a woman between 18 and 29 years old with stable Graves' hyperthyroidism.

There are many counts of this clonotype. V and J are TRBV5-1 and TRBJ1-1; no definite D call. Deletions cut 4 bases from V and 0 bases from J, with 7 bases between. The length of the CDR3 is 13 residues. CDR1 SGHRS and CDR2 YFSETQ come from the germline V gene. CDR3 in amino acids: CASSPELNTEAFF. Written as DNA, the CDR3 is TGCGCCAGCAGCCCGGAACTGAACACTGAAGCTTTCTTT.

This clonotype came up many times. The chain employs TRBV20-1 and TRBJ1-1, with D unclear. This CDR3 has 14 residues. V lost 0 bases to trimming and J lost 4 bases, with 12 bases between them. Germline values: CDR1 DFQATT, CDR2 SNEGSKA (reference sequence). The CDR3 region is CSARDEGDLTEAFF. The CDR3 DNA sequence: TGCAGTGCTAGAGATGAGGGAGATCTCACTGAAGCTTTCTTT.

This clonotype was detected ten times or more. The gene calls are TRBV28 and TRBJ1-5; TRBD1 agrees at 9 bases. After removal of 6 bases from V and 5 bases from J, the junction contained 5 bases not matched to a gene. This CDR3 is built from 14 residues. The germline V gene encodes CDR1 MDHEN and CDR2 SYDVKM. CDR3 in DNA: TGTGCCAGCAGCTCAACAGGGGGCCATCAGCCCCAGCATTTT. Protein product: CASSSTGGHQPQHF.

Regarding this clonotype: At one boundary the junction diverges from the germline segment, which might be a read error. The chain joins TRBV6-1 to TRBJ2-7, with TRBD1 matching 8 bases. The CDR3 contains 14 residues. Germline V gene sequence: CDR1 MNHNS, CDR2 SASEGT. The CDR3 region is CASSARQGRNEQCF. The CDR3 DNA reads TGTGCCAGCAGTGCCCGACAGGGGCGCAACGAGCAGTGCTTC.

Ten or more counts support this clonotype. Here the CDR3 reads CASSLVYRGNQPQHF. DNA of the CDR3: TGTGCCAGCAGCTTAGTGTACAGGGGCAATCAGCCCCAGCATTTT. The chain links TRBV7-2 to TRBJ1-5, with D perhaps TRBD1 (6 bases). CDR3 length equals 15 residues. In germline, CDR1 is SGHTA, CDR2 FQGNSA. Trimming took off 1 base at V and 2 bases at J, with 9 bases between the two ends.

This clonotype was counted a few times. The chain recombines TRBV6-2 or TRBV6-3 with TRBJ2-3, with 9 bases identical to TRBD1. V trimming: 5 bases; J trimming: 8 bases; junction bases outside the gene matches: 17. The germline V gene encodes CDR1 MNHEY and CDR2 SVGEGT. The CDR3 extends over 17 amino acids. In DNA, the CDR3 is TGTGCCAGCAGTACCCTACAGGGGGCCAACCTAGCGTCTACGCAGTATTTT. The encoded protein is CASSTLQGANLASTQYF.

This clonotype was counted many times. The chain has TRBV9 and TRBJ2-7; 7 positions match TRBD1. With V trimmed by 0 bases and J by 2 bases, 2 bases remained unmatched. Germline V gene lookup returns CDR1 SGDLS and CDR2 YYNGEE. The CDR3 spans 14 residues. The CDR3 nucleotides are TGTGCCAGCAGCGTAGCAGGACAGGCCTACGAGCAGTACTTC. Its protein product is CASSVAGQAYEQYF.

Many counts were recorded for this clonotype. J is TRBJ2-2 and V is TRBV30; D gene uncertain. Germline V gene lookup returns CDR1 GTSNPN and CDR2 SVGIG (reference sequence). The CDR3 is 17 residues long. The ends were cut back, 0 bases at V and 3 bases at J, with 17 bases in the middle. CDR3 region: CAWSVGPTILDTGELFF. DNA for the CDR3: TGTGCCTGGAGTGTTGGGCCTACAATCTTGGACACCGGGGAGCTGTTTTTT.

This clonotype was seen ten or more times. The chain carries TRBV27 and TRBJ2-5, with D possibly TRBD2 on 5 matching bases. Germline lookup yields CDR1 MNHEY and CDR2 SMNVEV (reference sequence). Trimming removed 0 bases at V and 5 bases at J, with 10 bases between. This CDR3 region has 14 residues. CDR3 protein: CASSLSGERETQYF. The CDR3, as DNA: TGTGCCAGCAGTTTATCCGGGGAGCGGGAGACCCAGTACTTC.

This clonotype was seen many times. The J gene is TRBJ1-1, the V gene TRBV7-2; no clear D gene. V dropped 0 bases and J dropped 1 base, with 9 bases sitting between them. Per the germline V gene, CDR1 is SGHTA and CDR2 is FQGNSA. This CDR3 contains 15 residues. The CDR3 sequence is CASSLAHTENTEAFF. The CDR3 DNA follows: TGTGCCAGCAGCTTAGCTCACACGGAGAACACTGAAGCTTTCTTT.

This clonotype was seen repeatedly, ten times or more. This chain connects TRBV30 to TRBJ2-7; D perhaps matches TRBD1 (6 bases). Germline values: CDR1 GTSNPN, CDR2 SVGIG (reference sequence). This CDR3 is built from 13 residues. V shed 3 bases and J shed 1 base, with 10 bases lying between them. This CDR3 reads CAWSRDNSYEQYF. The CDR3 DNA sequence: TGTGCCTGGAGCCGGGACAATTCCTACGAGCAGTACTTC.

This clonotype appeared many times. The chain employs TRBV6-5 and TRBJ1-2; TRBD1 might be the D (5 bases). Germline V CDR1 and CDR2: MNHEY, SVGAGI. V lost 4 bases to trimming and J lost 7 bases, with 10 bases between them. The CDR3 has 12 residues. CDR3 in DNA: TGTGCCAGCAGTTTCCAGGGCTCTGGCTACACCTTC. Translating gives CASSFQGSGYTF.

This clonotype was recorded at least ten times. The rearrangement uses TRBV12-3 or TRBV12-4 and TRBJ1-5; D unresolved. Between the trimmed V and J ends, which lost 6 bases and 2 bases, there was a span of 11 bases. This CDR3 contains 14 residues. CDR3 coding DNA: TGTGCCAGCAGCCCCGCGACACGCAATCAGCCCCAGCATTTT. Amino acid sequence: CASSPATRNQPQHF.

Many counts were recorded for this clonotype. The chain is built from TRBV6-5 and TRBJ1-1; D remains ambiguous. The CDR3 loop spans 14 amino acids. V gave up 2 bases and J gave up 1 base, with 8 bases separating them. In germline, CDR1 is MNHEY, CDR2 SVGAGI. Here the CDR3 reads CASSYDGGNTEAFF. The DNA of the CDR3 is TGTGCCAGCAGTTACGATGGAGGGAACACTGAAGCTTTCTTT.

This clonotype occurred many times. The chain uses TRBV2 and TRBJ1-1; D remains unclear. The germline gives CDR1 SNHLY, CDR2 FYNNEI. With 6 bases removed from V and 2 bases from J, the gap between germline ends came to 13 bases. The CDR3 runs 14 residues. The CDR3 sequence: CASRLFQENTEAFF. CDR3 nucleotides: TGTGCCAGCAGATTATTTCAGGAAAACACTGAAGCTTTCTTT.

This clonotype showed up many times. The rearrangement links TRBV6-5 to TRBJ1-5; D not resolved. Germline V gene data show CDR1 as MNHEY and CDR2 as SVGAGI. Trimming pared 2 bases from V and 9 bases from J, leaving 11 bases between. The CDR3 covers 13 residues. The CDR3 loop reads CASSYRESGPQHF. CDR3 nucleotides: TGTGCCAGCAGTTACCGGGAGTCAGGGCCCCAGCATTTT.